The clone carrying this T cell receptor beta chain was seen once. What it binds is unknown. CDR3 length equals 16 residues. Germline CDR1 is LGHNA and CDR2 is YNFKEQ. V lost 6 bases and J lost 4; bases outside the gene matches: 9. The sample is drawn from a study of cytomegalovirus exposure and HLA in healthy donors. Study information: For the roughly 400 genotyped donors, over 80% fell within the Caucasian-associated ancestry cluster. General study results and limits: Later, an analysis showed that TCR beta chains associated with HLA were more clonally expanded than others that were equally common. Common viral pathogens seemed, in a later analysis, to connect with several of the most significant clusters.

In the PCR, 60 Vbeta and 13 Jbeta primers were used. Data came from immunoSEQ multiplex PCR; TCRdb stores just in-frame clones and leaves some out. Of 95,000 to 100,000 clones listed, approximately 71% are singletons. The clonotype was recovered from a female donor in good health and CMV-seronegative. The J gene is TRBJ2-2, the V gene TRBV4-2; 9 nucleotides agree with TRBD2. Sequenced material: PBMCs. The CDR3 coding sequence is TGTGCCAGCAGTCTCCCAGGACTAGCGATCACCGGGGAGCTGTTTTTT. Protein: CASSLPGLAITGELFF.